The rows below give T cell receptor beta chains drawn from one sample of a study of T cell changes during pregnancy in multiple sclerosis. The data were produced by immunoSEQ multiplex PCR, yet TCRdb's version contains in-frame clones alone and is incomplete. The sample consists of about 70,000 clones, 80% to 95% of them appearing once. The material was CD4+ T cells from peripheral blood mononuclear cells, obtained after pregnancy. The receptors were sampled from a female donor with multiple sclerosis, enrolled in a pregnancy study. Each CDR3 is given with its conserved first and last residue. The order of the fields is D gene, J gene, V gene, clone size, CDR3 protein. A D gene is named only where the DNA matches it firmly. Clone size is given for some rows only: seen once, a few or many times, or a class if the clone is expanded.

D gene: TRBD2; J gene: TRBJ2-2; V gene: TRBV5-1; clone size: -; CDR3 protein: CASSLDLAGATNTGELFF
D gene: TRBD2; J gene: TRBJ2-7; V gene: TRBV30; clone size: -; CDR3 protein: CAWSTSGIDEQYF
D gene: -; J gene: TRBJ1-2; V gene: TRBV6-5; clone size: -; CDR3 protein: CASSNTGIFLKSF
D gene: -; J gene: TRBJ1-1; V gene: TRBV6-5; clone size: -; CDR3 protein: CASSYSGQTEAFF
D gene: TRBD1; J gene: TRBJ2-1; V gene: TRBV5-1; clone size: -; CDR3 protein: CASSADRGGLGSYNEQFF
D gene: TRBD1; J gene: TRBJ2-3; V gene: TRBV7-6; clone size: -; CDR3 protein: CASSLDEGQTQYF
D gene: TRBD1; J gene: TRBJ2-7; V gene: TRBV4-1; clone size: -; CDR3 protein: CASSPPGTVTYEQYF
D gene: -; J gene: TRBJ2-7; V gene: TRBV5-1; clone size: once; CDR3 protein: CASSLWGGPTYEQYF
D gene: TRBD1; J gene: TRBJ1-4; V gene: TRBV19; clone size: -; CDR3 protein: CASSKTTGTHEKLFF
D gene: -; J gene: TRBJ2-7; V gene: TRBV6-5; clone size: -; CDR3 protein: CASSYSKLEGSEQYF
D gene: TRBD1; J gene: TRBJ1-2; V gene: TRBV5-1; clone size: -; CDR3 protein: CASSTTGGFGYTF
D gene: -; J gene: TRBJ1-2; V gene: TRBV9; clone size: -; CDR3 protein: CASSAIGERRERDYGYTF
D gene: -; J gene: TRBJ2-3; V gene: TRBV27; clone size: once; CDR3 protein: CASSLEGQSDTQYF
D gene: TRBD1; J gene: TRBJ1-5; V gene: TRBV15; clone size: -; CDR3 protein: CATSRVGTGWWQPQHF
D gene: -; J gene: TRBJ1-5; V gene: TRBV5-5; clone size: -; CDR3 protein: CASSSSTGFGQPQHF
D gene: TRBD1; J gene: TRBJ2-7; V gene: TRBV14; clone size: -; CDR3 protein: CASSRTGDSEQYF
D gene: TRBD1; J gene: TRBJ2-7; V gene: TRBV5-8; clone size: -; CDR3 protein: CASSRDRGSYEQYF
D gene: -; J gene: TRBJ1-2; V gene: TRBV7-8; clone size: -; CDR3 protein: CASTIDRRYGYTF
D gene: TRBD2; J gene: TRBJ2-1; V gene: TRBV6-6; clone size: -; CDR3 protein: CASSYVLAGDEQFF
D gene: TRBD2; J gene: TRBJ2-1; V gene: TRBV6-5; clone size: once; CDR3 protein: CASRPGLAGLNEQFF
D gene: TRBD2; J gene: TRBJ2-1; V gene: TRBV11-2; clone size: -; CDR3 protein: CASSFGVRSGGYNEQFF
D gene: TRBD1; J gene: TRBJ1-5; V gene: TRBV10-3; clone size: -; CDR3 protein: CAISGEDRGVRSNQPQHF
D gene: TRBD1; J gene: TRBJ1-1; V gene: TRBV6-1; clone size: -; CDR3 protein: CASTRQGEAFF
D gene: TRBD2; J gene: TRBJ2-3; V gene: TRBV9; clone size: -; CDR3 protein: CASSAGTSGSSSTDTQYF
D gene: -; J gene: TRBJ1-5; V gene: TRBV12-1; clone size: -; CDR3 protein: CASSFRDRSSQPQHF
D gene: -; J gene: TRBJ1-1; V gene: TRBV19; clone size: few; CDR3 protein: CASGEGRTEAFF
D gene: -; J gene: TRBJ2-4; V gene: TRBV30; clone size: -; CDR3 protein: CAWSPDAGTTNIQYF
D gene: -; J gene: TRBJ1-5; V gene: TRBV4-1; clone size: few; CDR3 protein: CASSLTGNQPQHF
D gene: -; J gene: TRBJ1-2; V gene: TRBV5-1; clone size: -; CDR3 protein: CASSLDPGISYTF
D gene: TRBD1; J gene: TRBJ2-1; V gene: TRBV6-1; clone size: once; CDR3 protein: CASSVRTGGWNEQFF
D gene: TRBD1; J gene: TRBJ2-1; V gene: TRBV6-4; clone size: -; CDR3 protein: CASSAGAGTGAYNEQFF
D gene: TRBD1; J gene: TRBJ1-1; V gene: TRBV11-3; clone size: -; CDR3 protein: CASSWPGGEAFF
D gene: -; J gene: TRBJ2-2; V gene: TRBV9; clone size: once; CDR3 protein: CASSALGRGARYDTGELFF
D gene: TRBD2; J gene: TRBJ2-1; V gene: TRBV5-1; clone size: -; CDR3 protein: CASSMTGLAEPYNEQFF
D gene: -; J gene: TRBJ1-2; V gene: TRBV5-6; clone size: -; CDR3 protein: CASSLPAGVNYGYTF
D gene: TRBD1; J gene: TRBJ2-6; V gene: TRBV15; clone size: -; CDR3 protein: CATSPRTGNFSGANVLTF